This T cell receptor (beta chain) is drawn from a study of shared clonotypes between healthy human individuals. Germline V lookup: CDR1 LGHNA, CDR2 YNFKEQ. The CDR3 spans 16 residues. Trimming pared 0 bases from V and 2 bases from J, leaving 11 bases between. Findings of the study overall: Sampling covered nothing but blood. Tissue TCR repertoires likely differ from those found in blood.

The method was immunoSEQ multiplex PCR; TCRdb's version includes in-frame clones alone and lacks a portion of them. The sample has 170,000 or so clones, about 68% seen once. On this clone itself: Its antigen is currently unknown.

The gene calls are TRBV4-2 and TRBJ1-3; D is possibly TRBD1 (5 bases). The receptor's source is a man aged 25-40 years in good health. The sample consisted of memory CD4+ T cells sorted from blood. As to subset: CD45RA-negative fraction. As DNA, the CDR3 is TGTGCCAGCAGCCAAGAAACCACAGGCACTGGAAACACCATATATTTT. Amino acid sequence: CASSQETTGTGNTIYF.